This entry lists 9 T cell receptor beta chains sequenced from one sample in a study of cytomegalovirus exposure and HLA in healthy donors. Clones were read by immunoSEQ multiplex PCR, and TCRdb kept only the in-frame ones, dropping some. Among tens of thousands of clones listed, roughly 97% were seen once. Sequencing was done on a sample of PBMCs. The receptors shown here come from a man between 18 and 35 years old in good health and CMV-seronegative.

The CDR3 sequence: CASSDRDGKTQYF. CDR3 DNA: TGTGCCAGCAGCGACAGGGATGGAAAGACCCAGTACTTC. The chain links TRBV5-4 to TRBJ2-5, with 7 bases matching TRBD1. This CDR3 has 13 amino acids. J lost 6 bases, V lost 4 bases, and 6 bases had no gene match. Germline loops: CDR1 SGHNT, CDR2 YYREEE (reference sequence).

V usage is TRBV15 and J usage is TRBJ2-7, with 7 bases identical to TRBD2. Germline values: CDR1 LNHNV, CDR2 YYDKDF (reference sequence). The CDR3 has 13 residues. V shed 1 base and J 4 bases; nucleotides not matched to a gene: 1. CDR3 loop: CATSRVGLYEQYF. The CDR3 region has the DNA TGTGCCACCAGCAGAGTGGGACTATACGAGCAGTACTTC.

The chain employs TRBV6-6 and TRBJ1-1; possible D gene TRBD1, 5 bases. From germline, CDR1 is MNHNY and CDR2 SVGAGI (reference sequence). V was clipped by 0 bases and J by 5 bases, with 10 bases between them. The CDR3 consists of 14 residues. The CDR3 DNA follows: TGTGCCAGCAGTTACTCGGGCAGGGCTACTGAAGCTTTCTTT. Translating it yields CASSYSGRATEAFF.

The chain uses TRBV28 and TRBJ1-5, with 9 bases aligning to TRBD1. This CDR3 has 17 residues. The germline gives CDR1 MDHEN, CDR2 SYDVKM. V dropped 6 bases and J dropped 0; count of bases not matched to a gene: 9. As DNA, the CDR3 is TGTGCCAGCAGGATAACGGGACAGGGAGATAGCAATCAGCCCCAGCATTTT. Translated: CASRITGQGDSNQPQHF.

This clone was seen a single time. The chain carries TRBV19 and TRBJ1-1, with no clear D. Looked up from germline, CDR1 is LNHDA and CDR2 is SQIVND (reference sequence). The CDR3 runs to 13 residues. V gave up 3 bases and J gave up 4 bases, with 9 bases separating them. CDR3 DNA sequence: TGTGCCAGTAGTATCGCCGCGGGCACTGAAGCTTTCTTT. Translating it yields CASSIAAGTEAFF.

The genes are TRBV27 and TRBJ2-2; 9 nucleotides line up with TRBD1. J lost 7 bases, V lost 8 bases, and 5 bases had no gene match. The CDR3 length is 13 residues. From germline, CDR1 is MNHEY and CDR2 SMNVEV (reference sequence). CDR3 DNA sequence: TGTGCCAGCTCATACAGGGGGCTCGGGGAGCTGTTTTTT. This sequence encodes CASSYRGLGELFF.

This clone has more than one count but fewer than ten. V is TRBV5-1 and J is TRBJ2-2; D remains ambiguous. Germline values: CDR1 SGHRS, CDR2 YFSETQ. The germline V and J ends were trimmed by 0 bases and 0 bases, with 9 bases remaining between them. The CDR3 is 16 amino acids. The chain's CDR3 is CASSLGARTNTGELFF. The CDR3 DNA sequence: TGCGCCAGCAGCTTGGGAGCGCGAACGAACACCGGGGAGCTGTTTTTT.

The chain carries TRBV15 and TRBJ2-1; D not certain. Germline V CDR1 and CDR2: LNHNV, YYDKDF (reference sequence). Between the trimmed V and J ends, which lost 0 bases and 9 bases, there was a span of 9 bases. This CDR3 comprises 13 residues. The CDR3 coding sequence is TGTGCCACCAGCAGAGATACAGAAAGTGAGCAGTTCTTC. Protein: CATSRDTESEQFF.

CDR3 sequence reads: CASSIDGLHNSPLHF. The CDR3, as DNA: TGTGCCAGTAGTATAGATGGCTTGCATAATTCACCCCTCCACTTT. The gene calls are TRBV19 and TRBJ1-6; no clear D. The V end lost 0 bases, the J end lost 5 bases, and 8 bases lay between the germline ends. Germline CDR1 LNHDA, CDR2 SQIVND (reference sequence). The CDR3 length is 15 residues.